Below are 21 T cell receptor beta chains sequenced from a single sample in a study of T cell repertoires in cytomegalovirus infection. One entry per CDR3 protein results from TCRdb running MiXCR on the reads. The table has over 100,000 distinct CDR3 sequences, about a tenth seen once; the top ten hold 31%. Their cognate antigens are unknown. Material for sequencing was PBMCs, sequenced either directly or after in vitro stimulation (not recorded which). The receptors come from a human donor in good health (CMV status not recorded). Some clones in this sample may be carry-over from other donors' samples.

This chain links TRBV30 with TRBJ2-5; 8 nucleotides match TRBD2. Germline lookup yields CDR1 GTSNPN and CDR2 SVGIG (reference sequence). After removal of 0 bases from V and 4 bases from J, the junction contained 7 bases not matched to a gene. The CDR3 spans 15 residues. CDR3 in DNA: TGTGCCTGGAGTGTTAGAGCGGGAGCGGGAGAGACCCAGTACTTC. This encodes CAWSVRAGAGETQYF.

This clonotype showed up many times. V usage is TRBV11-2 and J usage is TRBJ2-7; D perhaps matches TRBD1 (6 bases). The V end was cut by 5 bases, the J end by 3 bases, with 14 bases between. This CDR3 is 14 amino acids long. Germline V gene lookup returns CDR1 SGHAT and CDR2 FQNNGV. The CDR3 sequence is CASSPGQSFYEQYV. The CDR3 coding sequence is TGTGCCAGCAGCCCCGGACAGTCTTTCTACGAGCAGTACGTC.

The rearrangement joins TRBV11-2 to TRBJ2-1, with D possibly TRBD2 on 6 matching bases. The CDR3 loop spans 13 amino acids. The V end lost 10 bases, the J end lost 8 bases, and 18 bases lay between the germline ends. Germline V gene sequence: CDR1 SGHAT, CDR2 FQNNGV. In DNA, the CDR3 is TGTGCCATCCCGGGGGTACCCAGAGATGAGCAGTTCTTC. It codes for CAIPGVPRDEQFF.

This clonotype has just a few counts. V is TRBV4-1 and J is TRBJ2-7; D remains ambiguous. Germline V lookup: CDR1 MGHRA, CDR2 YSYEKL. Deletions cut 4 bases from V and 2 bases from J, with 15 bases between. This CDR3 comprises 15 residues. The CDR3 spells CASSPRSYTAYEQYF. The CDR3 DNA follows: TGCGCCAGCAGCCCCCGGAGCTATACGGCCTACGAGCAGTACTTC.

This clonotype occurred a few times. This chain uses TRBV7-8 with TRBJ2-1; D gene unclear. Trimming removed 2 bases at V and 5 bases at J, with 16 bases between. There are 16 residues in the CDR3. Germline CDR1 and CDR2: SGHVS and FQNEAQ. The CDR3 DNA follows: TGTGCCAGCAGCTTAAGCACCTGGGTCGAAGACAATGAGCAGTTCTTC. Protein product: CASSLSTWVEDNEQFF.

This chain joins TRBV6-6 and TRBJ1-1, with 9 bases identical to TRBD1. The germline gives CDR1 MNHNY, CDR2 SVGAGI (reference sequence). This CDR3 is 14 amino acids long. Trimming removed 5 bases from V and 5 bases from J; junction bases left unmatched: 6. For the CDR3, the DNA is TGTGCCAGCAGTCAACAGGGGGCCGGGACTGAAGCTTTCTTT. This encodes CASSQQGAGTEAFF.

The chain carries TRBV27 and TRBJ2-4, with 7 bases lining up with TRBD1. Germline trimming cut 5 bases from V and 0 bases from J; bases unmatched to any gene: 10. The CDR3 is 17 residues long. The germline CDR1 and CDR2 sequences are MNHEY and SMNVEV (reference sequence). The CDR3 nucleotides read TGTGCCAGCAGTATCACTCGACAGGGCCGAGCCAAAAACATTCAGTACTTC. It encodes CASSITRQGRAKNIQYF.

This clonotype was seen many times. The gene calls are TRBV7-8 and TRBJ2-1; the match to TRBD2 covers 12 bases. V trimming: 3 bases; J trimming: 9 bases; junction bases outside the gene matches: 6. This CDR3 comprises 15 residues. Germline values: CDR1 SGHVS, CDR2 FQNEAQ. The DNA of the CDR3 is TGTGCCAGCAGCTTGACAGGACTAGCGGGATCTGAGCAGTTCTTC. Its protein is CASSLTGLAGSEQFF.

The rearrangement uses TRBV7-9 and TRBJ2-7; possible D gene TRBD2, 6 bases. Germline V gene sequence: CDR1 SEHNR, CDR2 FQNEAQ (reference sequence). V was cut by 5 bases and J by 2 bases, with 13 bases left in between. This CDR3 spans 14 amino acids. The CDR3 loop is CASSANLATYEQYF. The CDR3 region has the DNA TGTGCCAGCAGCGCCAATCTAGCGACCTACGAGCAGTACTTC.

The chain uses TRBV4-1 and TRBJ2-7, with D perhaps TRBD1 or TRBD2 (6 bases each). V was trimmed by 0 bases and J by 6 bases, leaving 15 bases between them. Per germline, CDR1 MGHRA and CDR2 YSYEKL. The CDR3 has 15 amino acids. CDR3 in DNA: TGCGCCAGCAGCCAAGATGGGGGGCGGTTTCGCGAGCAGTACGTC. Translation: CASSQDGGRFREQYV.

This clonotype appeared a few times. Given the absence of the conserved phenylalanine or tryptophan at the CDR3 end, a read error is likely. The V and J genes are TRBV15 and TRBJ2-1, with TRBD2 identical over 7 bases. V was pared by 5 bases and J by 6 bases, with 7 bases of the junction left unmatched. CDR3 length equals 14 residues. Per germline, CDR1 LNHNV and CDR2 YYDKDF (reference sequence). The DNA of the CDR3 is TGTGCCACCAGCGGGGACTACTTCAGCAATGAGCAGTTCTTA. Amino acid sequence: CATSGDYFSNEQFL.

This chain connects TRBV27 to TRBJ2-1; D possibly corresponds to TRBD2 (5 bases). In germline, CDR1 is MNHEY, CDR2 SMNVEV (reference sequence). V was cut by 2 bases and J by 10 bases, with 12 bases left in between. There are 13 residues in the CDR3. The DNA of the CDR3 is TGTGCCAGCAGTTTACGTTGGTGGGAGGAGCAGTTCTTC. Protein: CASSLRWWEEQFF.

A word on this clonotype: A read error is possible here, since a much larger clone lies one base away. The chain is built from TRBV7-6 and TRBJ2-2; unclear D gene. Per the germline V gene, CDR1 is SGHVS and CDR2 is FNYEAQ. The CDR3 runs to 16 residues. DNA of the CDR3: TGTACCAGCAGCTCAAATGCCCACGGCGTCACCGGGGAGCTGTTTTTT. Protein sequence: CTSSSNAHGVTGELFF.

V is TRBV5-1 and J is TRBJ2-6, with no clear D. This CDR3 region has 15 residues. The germline CDR1 and CDR2 sequences are SGHRS and YFSETQ. V was trimmed by 2 bases and J by 1 base, leaving 7 bases between them. CDR3 protein: CASSFRRSGANVLTF. The CDR3 DNA sequence: TGCGCCAGCAGCTTTCGACGATCTGGGGCCAACGTCCTGACTTTC. The full variable domain, in which reference TRBV5-1 and TRBJ2-6 provide the parts outside the CDR3, is KAGVTQTPRYLIKTRGQQVTLSCSPISGHRSVSWYQQTPGQGLQFLFEYFSETQRNKGNFPGRFSGRQFSNSRSEMNVSTLELGDSALYLCASSFRRSGANVLTFGAGSRLTVL.

In this sample, this clonotype turned up many times. The V call is TRBV7-2, the J call TRBJ1-6; D might be TRBD1 (5 bases). Germline V CDR1 and CDR2: SGHTA, FQGNSA. This CDR3 is 14 amino acids long. V was trimmed by 10 bases and J by 5 bases, leaving 15 bases between them. This CDR3 reads CAIGPGTNNSPLHF. The CDR3 DNA sequence: TGTGCCATCGGGCCCGGGACTAATAATTCACCCCTCCACTTT.

Many counts were recorded for this clonotype. The chain is built from TRBV7-8 and TRBJ2-7; a weak D match, TRBD2 (5 bases). Deletions cut 5 bases from V and 3 bases from J, with 17 bases between. The CDR3 spans 15 residues. Germline V gene sequence: CDR1 SGHVS, CDR2 FQNEAQ. CDR3 sequence reads: CASSQGGLLNYEQYV. For the CDR3, the DNA is TGTGCCAGCAGCCAAGGAGGACTGCTGAACTACGAGCAGTACGTC.

There are many counts of this clonotype. The rearrangement joins TRBV20-1 to TRBJ2-3, with a weak D call TRBD2 (5 bases). Trimming shortened V by 2 bases and J by 4 bases, and 7 bases separated the two germline ends. This CDR3 is 12 amino acids long. In germline, CDR1 is DFQATT, CDR2 SNEGSKA (reference sequence). The CDR3 sequence: CSARLEADTQYF. CDR3 sequence (DNA): TGCAGTGCTAGACTGGAGGCAGATACGCAGTATTTT.

This clonotype was detected only a few times. This sequence joins TRBV20-1 and TRBJ2-7; 14 bases agree with TRBD2. With V trimmed by 3 bases and J by 0 bases, 1 base remained unmatched. The germline V gene encodes CDR1 DFQATT and CDR2 SNEGSKA (reference sequence). This CDR3 is 15 amino acids long. CDR3 bases: TGCAGTGCTAGCGGGACTAGCGGGAGCTCCTACGAGCAGTACTTC. The encoded protein is CSASGTSGSSYEQYF.

This rearrangement joins TRBV7-6 to TRBJ2-5; tentatively, D is TRBD2 (6 bases). This CDR3 has 18 residues. The V and J ends lost 5 bases and 0 bases respectively, with 22 bases between them. CDR1 and CDR2 (germline): SGHVS, FNYEAQ. CDR3 sequence: CASSAATRLVLHQETQYF. The CDR3, as DNA: TGTGCCAGCAGCGCCGCGACTAGGTTGGTGCTTCACCAAGAGACCCAGTACTTC.

The V gene is TRBV20-1, the J gene TRBJ2-1; TRBD2 agrees at 8 bases. The J segment lost 7 bases and the V segment lost 6 bases, leaving 8 bases of the junction unmatched. Germline V lookup: CDR1 DFQATT, CDR2 SNEGSKA (reference sequence). CDR3 length: 13 residues. CDR3: CSASAGGGNEQFF. As DNA, the CDR3 is TGCAGTGCCTCGGCGGGGGGAGGGAATGAGCAGTTCTTC.

This clonotype was counted between two and nine times. V is TRBV5-5 and J is TRBJ2-7; 9 nucleotides line up with TRBD1. The V gene's germline CDR1 is SGHKS and CDR2 YYEKEE (reference sequence). The CDR3 spans 15 residues. J lost 3 bases, V lost 0 bases, and 4 bases had no gene match. The CDR3 loop is CASSLVTGGGYEQYF. The CDR3 DNA follows: TGTGCCAGCAGCTTGGTTACAGGGGGCGGCTACGAGCAGTACTTC.